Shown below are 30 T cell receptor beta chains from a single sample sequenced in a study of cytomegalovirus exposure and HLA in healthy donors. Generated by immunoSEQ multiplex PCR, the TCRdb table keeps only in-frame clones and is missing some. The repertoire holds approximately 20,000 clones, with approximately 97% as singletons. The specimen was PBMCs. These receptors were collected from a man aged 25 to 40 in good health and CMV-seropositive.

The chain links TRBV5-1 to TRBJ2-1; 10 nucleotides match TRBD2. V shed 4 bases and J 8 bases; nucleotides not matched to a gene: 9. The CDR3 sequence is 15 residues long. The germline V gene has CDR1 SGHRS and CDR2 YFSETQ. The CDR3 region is CASSPTGLAMDEQFF. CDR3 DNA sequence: TGCGCCAGCAGCCCGACGGGACTAGCGATGGATGAGCAGTTCTTC. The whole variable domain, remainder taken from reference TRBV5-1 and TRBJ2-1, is KAGVTQTPRYLIKTRGQQVTLSCSPISGHRSVSWYQQTPGQGLQFLFEYFSETQRNKGNFPGRFSGRQFSNSRSEMNVSTLELGDSALYLCASSPTGLAMDEQFFGPGTRLTVL.

CDR3 region: CASARGYGYTF. CDR3 bases: TGTGCCAGCGCCAGGGGGTATGGCTACACCTTC. The chain carries TRBV11-2 and TRBJ1-2; 7 bases are a match to TRBD1. Germline CDR1 and CDR2: SGHAT and FQNNGV. The trim removed 8 bases at V and 5 bases at J, leaving 2 bases unmatched. The CDR3 spans 11 residues. Using reference TRBV11-2 and TRBJ1-2 for the parts outside the CDR3, the full variable domain is EAGVAQSPRYKIIEKRQSVAFWCNPISGHATLYWYQQILGQGPKLLIQFQNNGVVDDSQLPKDRFSAERLKGVDSTLKIQPAKLEDSAVYLCASARGYGYTFGSGTRLTVV.

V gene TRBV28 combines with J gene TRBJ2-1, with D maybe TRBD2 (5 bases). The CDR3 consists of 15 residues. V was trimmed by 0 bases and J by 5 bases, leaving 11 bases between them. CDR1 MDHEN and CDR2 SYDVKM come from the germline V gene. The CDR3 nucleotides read TGTGCCAGCAGTTTATGGGAGGCTAGAGACAATGAGCAGTTCTTC. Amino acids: CASSLWEARDNEQFF.

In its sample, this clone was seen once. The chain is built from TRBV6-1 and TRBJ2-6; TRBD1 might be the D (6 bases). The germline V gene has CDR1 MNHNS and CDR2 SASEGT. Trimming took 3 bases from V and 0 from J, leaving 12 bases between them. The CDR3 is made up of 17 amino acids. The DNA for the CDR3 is TGTGCCAGCAGTGAGGGGATGACAGGCTCTGGGGCCAACGTCCTGACTTTC. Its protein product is CASSEGMTGSGANVLTF.

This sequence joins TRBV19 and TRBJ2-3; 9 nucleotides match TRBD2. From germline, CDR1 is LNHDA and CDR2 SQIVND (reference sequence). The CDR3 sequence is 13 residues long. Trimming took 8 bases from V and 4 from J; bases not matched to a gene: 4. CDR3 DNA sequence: TGTGCCAGTGGTCCTAGCGGGGCAGATACGCAGTATTTT. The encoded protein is CASGPSGADTQYF. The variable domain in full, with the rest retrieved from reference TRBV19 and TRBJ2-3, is DGGITQSPKYLFRKEGQNVTLSCEQNLNHDAMYWYRQDPGQGLRLIYYSQIVNDFQKGDIAEGYSVSREKKESFPLTVTSAQKNPTAFYLCASGPSGADTQYFGPGTRLTVL.

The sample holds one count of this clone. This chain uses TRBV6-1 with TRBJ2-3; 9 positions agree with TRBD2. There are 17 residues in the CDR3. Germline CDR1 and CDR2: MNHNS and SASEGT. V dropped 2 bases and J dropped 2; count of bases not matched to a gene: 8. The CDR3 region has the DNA TGTGCCAGCAGTGAAAGGAGCGGGAGGCGGGTCACAGATACGCAGTATTTT. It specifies CASSERSGRRVTDTQYF.

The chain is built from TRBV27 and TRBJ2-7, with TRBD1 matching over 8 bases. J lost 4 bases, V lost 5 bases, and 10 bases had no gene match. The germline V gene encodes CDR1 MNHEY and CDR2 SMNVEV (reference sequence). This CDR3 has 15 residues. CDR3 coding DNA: TGTGCCAGCAGTCGGACAGGGAAAGGGTTTTACGAGCAGTACTTC. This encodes CASSRTGKGFYEQYF.

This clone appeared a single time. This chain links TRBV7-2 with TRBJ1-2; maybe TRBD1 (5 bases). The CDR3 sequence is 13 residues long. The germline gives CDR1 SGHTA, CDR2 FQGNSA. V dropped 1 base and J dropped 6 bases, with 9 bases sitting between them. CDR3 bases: TGTGCCAGCAGCTTAGAGGTCAGGGATGGCTACACCTTC. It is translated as CASSLEVRDGYTF.

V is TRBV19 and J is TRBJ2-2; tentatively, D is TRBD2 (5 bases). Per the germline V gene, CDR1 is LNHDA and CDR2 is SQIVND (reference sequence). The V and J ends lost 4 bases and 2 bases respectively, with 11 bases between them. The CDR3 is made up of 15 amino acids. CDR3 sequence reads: CASSTGLRNTGELFF. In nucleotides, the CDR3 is TGTGCCAGTAGTACTGGACTGAGAAACACCGGGGAGCTGTTTTTT.

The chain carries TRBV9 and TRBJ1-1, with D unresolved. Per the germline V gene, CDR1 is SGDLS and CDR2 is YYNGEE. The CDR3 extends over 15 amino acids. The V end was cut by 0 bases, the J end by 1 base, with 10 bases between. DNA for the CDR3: TGTGCCAGCAGCGTAGATGTGCGTTCGAACACTGAAGCTTTCTTT. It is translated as CASSVDVRSNTEAFF.

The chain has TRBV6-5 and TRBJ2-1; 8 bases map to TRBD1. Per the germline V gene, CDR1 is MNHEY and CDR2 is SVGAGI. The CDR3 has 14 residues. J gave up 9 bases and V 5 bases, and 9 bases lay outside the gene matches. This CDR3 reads CASSTQTGVGEQFF. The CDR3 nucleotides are TGTGCCAGCAGTACCCAGACAGGGGTTGGTGAGCAGTTCTTC.

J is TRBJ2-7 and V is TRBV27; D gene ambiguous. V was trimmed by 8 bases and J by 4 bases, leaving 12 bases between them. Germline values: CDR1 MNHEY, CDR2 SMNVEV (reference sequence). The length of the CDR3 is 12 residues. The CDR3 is CASRAPPYEQYF. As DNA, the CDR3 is TGTGCCAGCCGCGCCCCCCCTTACGAGCAGTACTTC.

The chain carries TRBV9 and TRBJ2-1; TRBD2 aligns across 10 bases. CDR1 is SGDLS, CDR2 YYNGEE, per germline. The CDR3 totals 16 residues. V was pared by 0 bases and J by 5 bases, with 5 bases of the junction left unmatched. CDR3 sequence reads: CASSVGLAGADNEQFF. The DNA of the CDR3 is TGTGCCAGCAGCGTAGGGCTAGCGGGAGCGGACAATGAGCAGTTCTTC.

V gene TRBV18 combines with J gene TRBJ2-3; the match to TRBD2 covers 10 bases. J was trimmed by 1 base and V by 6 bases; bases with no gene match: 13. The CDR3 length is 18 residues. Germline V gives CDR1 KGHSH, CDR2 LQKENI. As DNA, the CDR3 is TGTGCCAGCTCTCTTGCGGGGCTAGCGGGAGTCGGCACAGATACGCAGTATTTT. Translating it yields CASSLAGLAGVGTDTQYF.

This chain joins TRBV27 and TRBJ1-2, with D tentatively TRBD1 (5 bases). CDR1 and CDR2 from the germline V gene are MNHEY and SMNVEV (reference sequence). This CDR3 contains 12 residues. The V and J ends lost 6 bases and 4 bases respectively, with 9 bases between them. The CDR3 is CASRSGVYGYTF. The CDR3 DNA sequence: TGTGCCAGCAGGTCGGGGGTCTATGGCTACACCTTC.

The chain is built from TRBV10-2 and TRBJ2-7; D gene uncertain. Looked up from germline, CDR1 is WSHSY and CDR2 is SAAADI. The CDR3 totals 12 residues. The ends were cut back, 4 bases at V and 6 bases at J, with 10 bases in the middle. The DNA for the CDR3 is TGCGCCAGCAGTGGATGGAGAGGCGAGCAGTACTTC. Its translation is CASSGWRGEQYF.

Here the CDR3 reads CATLAGGSEQYF. In DNA form, the CDR3 reads TGTGCCACCCTAGCGGGAGGGAGCGAGCAGTACTTC. V is TRBV10-3 and J is TRBJ2-7; 12 bases are shared with TRBD2. CDR3 length: 12 amino acids. J was trimmed by 6 bases and V by 10 bases; bases with no gene match: 4. Per germline, CDR1 ENHRY and CDR2 SYGVKD.

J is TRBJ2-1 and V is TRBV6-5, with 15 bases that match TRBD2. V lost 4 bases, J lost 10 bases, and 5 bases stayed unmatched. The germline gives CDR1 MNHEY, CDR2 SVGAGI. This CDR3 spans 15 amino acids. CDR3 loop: CASSSSGLAGGEQFF. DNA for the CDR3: TGTGCCAGCAGTTCGTCGGGACTAGCGGGAGGCGAGCAGTTCTTC.

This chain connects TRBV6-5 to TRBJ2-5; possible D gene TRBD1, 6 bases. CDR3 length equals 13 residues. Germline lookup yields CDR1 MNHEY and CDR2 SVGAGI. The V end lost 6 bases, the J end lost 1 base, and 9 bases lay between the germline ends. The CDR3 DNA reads TGTGCCAGCAGGGGGGCCTCCCAAGAGACCCAGTACTTC. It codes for CASRGASQETQYF.

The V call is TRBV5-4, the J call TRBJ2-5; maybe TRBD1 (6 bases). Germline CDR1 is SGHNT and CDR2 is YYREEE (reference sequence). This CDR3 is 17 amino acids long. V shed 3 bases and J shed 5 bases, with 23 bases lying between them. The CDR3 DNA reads TGTGCCAGCAGCTCACCCTCGACAGGCCTCCCCGGGGAGACCCAGTACTTC. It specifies CASSSPSTGLPGETQYF.

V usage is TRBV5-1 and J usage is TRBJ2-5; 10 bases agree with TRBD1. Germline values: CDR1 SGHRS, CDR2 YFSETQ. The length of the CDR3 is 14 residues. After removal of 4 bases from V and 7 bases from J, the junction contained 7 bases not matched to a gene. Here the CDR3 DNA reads TGCGCCAGCAGCCCCCGACAGGGGGCTGGGACCCAGTACTTC. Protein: CASSPRQGAGTQYF.

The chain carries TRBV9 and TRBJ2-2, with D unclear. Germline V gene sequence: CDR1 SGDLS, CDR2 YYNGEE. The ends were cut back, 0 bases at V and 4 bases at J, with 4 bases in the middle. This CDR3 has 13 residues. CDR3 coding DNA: TGTGCCAGCAGCGTAGTTCGCACCGGGGAGCTGTTTTTT. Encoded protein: CASSVVRTGELFF.

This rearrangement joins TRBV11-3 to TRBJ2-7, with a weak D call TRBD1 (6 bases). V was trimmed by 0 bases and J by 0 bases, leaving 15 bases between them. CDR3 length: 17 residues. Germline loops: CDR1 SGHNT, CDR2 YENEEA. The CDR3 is CASSLEGPRGSSYEQYF. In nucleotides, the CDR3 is TGTGCCAGCAGCTTAGAGGGACCCAGGGGTAGCTCCTACGAGCAGTACTTC.

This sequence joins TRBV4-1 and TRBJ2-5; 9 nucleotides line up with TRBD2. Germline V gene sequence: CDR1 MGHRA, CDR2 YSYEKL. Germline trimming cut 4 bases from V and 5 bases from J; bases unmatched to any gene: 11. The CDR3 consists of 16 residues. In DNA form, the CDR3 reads TGCGCCAGCAGCCCGAGCGCGGGAGGGCCGGGGGAGACCCAGTACTTC. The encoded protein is CASSPSAGGPGETQYF.

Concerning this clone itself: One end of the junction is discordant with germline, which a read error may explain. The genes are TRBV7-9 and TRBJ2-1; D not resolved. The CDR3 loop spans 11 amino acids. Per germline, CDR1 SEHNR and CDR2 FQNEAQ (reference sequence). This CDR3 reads CASSSNNEQFF. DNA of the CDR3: TGTGCCAGCAGCTCCAACAATGAGCAGTTCTTC. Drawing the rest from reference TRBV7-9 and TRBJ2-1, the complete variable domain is DTGVSQNPRHKITKRGQNVTFRCDPISEHNRLYWYRQTLGQGPEFLTYFQNEAQLEKSRLLSDRFSAERPKGSFSTLEIQRTEQGDSAMYLCASSSNNEQFFGPGTRLTVL.

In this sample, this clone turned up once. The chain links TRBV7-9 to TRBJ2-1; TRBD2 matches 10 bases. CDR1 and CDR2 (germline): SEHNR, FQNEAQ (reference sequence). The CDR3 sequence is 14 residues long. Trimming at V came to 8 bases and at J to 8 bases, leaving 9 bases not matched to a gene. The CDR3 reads CASLASGSAYEQFF. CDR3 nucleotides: TGTGCCAGCCTCGCTAGCGGGAGCGCTTATGAGCAGTTCTTC.

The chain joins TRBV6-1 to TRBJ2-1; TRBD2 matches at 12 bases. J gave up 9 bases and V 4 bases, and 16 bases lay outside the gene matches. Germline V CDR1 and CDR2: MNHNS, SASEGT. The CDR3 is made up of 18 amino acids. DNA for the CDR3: TGTGCCAGCAGTGCCGGTGGGGCTAGCGGGAGGGTGTTCAGTGAGCAGTTCTTC. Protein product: CASSAGGASGRVFSEQFF.

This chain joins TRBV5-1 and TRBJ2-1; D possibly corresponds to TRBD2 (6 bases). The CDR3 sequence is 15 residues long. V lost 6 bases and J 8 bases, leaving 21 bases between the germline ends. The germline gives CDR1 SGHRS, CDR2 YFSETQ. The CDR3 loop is CASTPGGLTFHEQFF. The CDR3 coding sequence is TGCGCCAGCACTCCCGGGGGACTCACGTTCCATGAGCAGTTCTTC.

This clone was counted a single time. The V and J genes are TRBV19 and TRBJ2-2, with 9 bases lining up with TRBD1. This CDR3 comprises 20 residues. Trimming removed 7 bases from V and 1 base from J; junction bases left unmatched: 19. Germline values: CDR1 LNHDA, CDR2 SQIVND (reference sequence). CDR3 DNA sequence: TGTGCCAGTACCATCCGGGTTATGCCGTGGGGACAGGGGAACACCGGGGAGCTGTTTTTT. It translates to CASTIRVMPWGQGNTGELFF.

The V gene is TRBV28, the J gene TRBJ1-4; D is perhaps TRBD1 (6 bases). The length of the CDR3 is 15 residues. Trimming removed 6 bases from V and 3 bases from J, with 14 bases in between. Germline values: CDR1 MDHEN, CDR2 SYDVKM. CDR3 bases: TGTGCCAGCAGCACAGGGTCCGCCCCTAATGAAAAACTGTTTTTT. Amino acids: CASSTGSAPNEKLFF.